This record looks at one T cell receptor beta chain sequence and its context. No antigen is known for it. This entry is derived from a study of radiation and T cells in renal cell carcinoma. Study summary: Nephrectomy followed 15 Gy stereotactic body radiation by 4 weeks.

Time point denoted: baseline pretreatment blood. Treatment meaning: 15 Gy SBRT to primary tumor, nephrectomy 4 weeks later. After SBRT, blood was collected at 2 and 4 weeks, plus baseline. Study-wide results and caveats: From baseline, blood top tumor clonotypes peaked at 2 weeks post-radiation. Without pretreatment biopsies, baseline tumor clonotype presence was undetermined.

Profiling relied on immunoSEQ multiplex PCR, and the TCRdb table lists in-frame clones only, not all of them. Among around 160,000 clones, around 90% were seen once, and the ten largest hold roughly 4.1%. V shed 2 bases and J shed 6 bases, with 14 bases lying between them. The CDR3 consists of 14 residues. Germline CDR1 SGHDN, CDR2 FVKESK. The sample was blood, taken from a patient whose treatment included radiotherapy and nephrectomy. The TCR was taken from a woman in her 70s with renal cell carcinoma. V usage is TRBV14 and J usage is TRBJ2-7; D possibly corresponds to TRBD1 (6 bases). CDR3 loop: CASSQLYTGSEQYF. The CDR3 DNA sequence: TGTGCCAGCAGCCAACTATATACAGGGAGCGAGCAGTACTTC.